This T cell receptor beta chain came from a study of Ad26.COV2.S vaccination and SARS-CoV-2 variants. Assay: immunoSEQ multiplex PCR; the TCRdb copy retains only in-frame clones and omits some. The table includes about 350,000 clones, 80% to 90% detected once. Treatment here: about 20 received Ad26.COV2.S at low or high dose, single or two shots; about 5 received placebo; per-sample allocation not given. The samples date from day 63 after the first vaccine or placebo injection. A Boston donor was an adult aged 18-55 years. The V end lost 4 bases, the J end lost 9 bases, and 4 bases lay between the germline ends. Looked up from germline, CDR1 is SNHLY and CDR2 is FYNNEI. The length of the CDR3 is 11 residues.

Here the sequenced sample was peripheral blood, taken in a trial of Ad26.COV2.S vaccine versus placebo. The chain combines TRBV2 with TRBJ1-6, with D unclear. The clonotype comes from a person aged 18 to 65 who received the Ad26.COV2.S COVID-19 vaccine or a placebo. Here the CDR3 DNA reads TGTGCCAGCAGTGTTGGTTCACCCCTCCACTTT. Protein sequence: CASSVGSPLHF.